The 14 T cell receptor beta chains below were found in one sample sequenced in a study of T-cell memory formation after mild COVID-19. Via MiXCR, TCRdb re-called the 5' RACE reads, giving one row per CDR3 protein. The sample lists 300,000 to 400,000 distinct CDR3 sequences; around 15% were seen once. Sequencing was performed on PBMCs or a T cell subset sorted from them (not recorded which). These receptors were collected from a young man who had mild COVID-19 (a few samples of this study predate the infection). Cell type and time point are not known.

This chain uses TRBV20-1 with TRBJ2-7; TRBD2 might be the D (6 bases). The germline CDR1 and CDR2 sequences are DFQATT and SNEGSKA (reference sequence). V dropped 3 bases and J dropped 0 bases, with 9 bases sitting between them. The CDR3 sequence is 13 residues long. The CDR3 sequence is CSASGTLSYEQYF. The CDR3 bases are TGCAGTGCTAGTGGGACTCTCTCCTACGAGCAGTACTTC.

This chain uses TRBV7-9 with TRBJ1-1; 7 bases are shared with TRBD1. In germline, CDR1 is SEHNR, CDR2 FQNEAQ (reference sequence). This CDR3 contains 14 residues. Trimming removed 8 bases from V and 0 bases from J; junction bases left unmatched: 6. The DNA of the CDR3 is TGTGCCAGCCTCGAAGGGGGCCTGAACACTGAAGCTTTCTTT. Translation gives CASLEGGLNTEAFF.

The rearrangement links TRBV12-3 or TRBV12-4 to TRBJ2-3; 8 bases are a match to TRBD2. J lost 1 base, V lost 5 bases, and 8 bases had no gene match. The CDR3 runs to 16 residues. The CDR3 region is CASSPRTRGGTDTQYF. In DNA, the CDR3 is TGTGCCAGCAGTCCCAGGACGCGGGGGGGCACAGATACGCAGTATTTT.

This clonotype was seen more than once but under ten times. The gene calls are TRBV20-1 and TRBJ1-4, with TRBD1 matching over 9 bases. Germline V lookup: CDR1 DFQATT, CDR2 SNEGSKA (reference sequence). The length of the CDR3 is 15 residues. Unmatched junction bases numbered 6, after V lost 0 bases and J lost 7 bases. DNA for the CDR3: TGCAGTGCTAGAGATTCACAGGGGGCCGGTGAAAAACTGTTTTTT. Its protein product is CSARDSQGAGEKLFF.

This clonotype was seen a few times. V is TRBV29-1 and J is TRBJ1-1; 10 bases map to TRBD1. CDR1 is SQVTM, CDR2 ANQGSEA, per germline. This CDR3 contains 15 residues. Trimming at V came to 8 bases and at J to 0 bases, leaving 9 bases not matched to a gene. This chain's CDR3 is CSIRDRGDMNTEAFF. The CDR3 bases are TGCAGCATCCGGGACAGGGGTGATATGAACACTGAAGCTTTCTTT.

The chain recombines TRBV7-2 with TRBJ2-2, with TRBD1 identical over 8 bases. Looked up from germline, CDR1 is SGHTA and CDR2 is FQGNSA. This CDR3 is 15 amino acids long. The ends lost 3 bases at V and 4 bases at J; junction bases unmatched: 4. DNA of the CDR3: TGTGCCAGCAGCTTCCCGACAGGGGCCACCGGGGAGCTGTTTTTT. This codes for CASSFPTGATGELFF.

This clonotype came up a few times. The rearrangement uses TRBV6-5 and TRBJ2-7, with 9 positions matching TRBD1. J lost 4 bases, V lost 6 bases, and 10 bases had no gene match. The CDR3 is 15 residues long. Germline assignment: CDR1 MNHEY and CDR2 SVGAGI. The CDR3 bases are TGTGCCAGCAGCCGTGGGACAGGGTATGGGTACGAGCAGTACTTC. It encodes CASSRGTGYGYEQYF.

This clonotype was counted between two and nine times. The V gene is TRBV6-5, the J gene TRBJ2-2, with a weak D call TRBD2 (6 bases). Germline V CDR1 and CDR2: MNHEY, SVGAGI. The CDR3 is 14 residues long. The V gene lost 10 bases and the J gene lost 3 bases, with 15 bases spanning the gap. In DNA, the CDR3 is TGTGCCACCACGGGACTTTTTGACACCGGGGAGCTGTTTTTT. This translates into CATTGLFDTGELFF.

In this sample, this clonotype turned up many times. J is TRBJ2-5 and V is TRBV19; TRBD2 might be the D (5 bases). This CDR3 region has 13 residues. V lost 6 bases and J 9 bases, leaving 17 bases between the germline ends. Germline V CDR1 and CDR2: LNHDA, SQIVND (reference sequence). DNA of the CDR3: TGTGCCAGTAGCCCCGGGTCCTCCGGGGCCCAGTACTTC. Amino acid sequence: CASSPGSSGAQYF. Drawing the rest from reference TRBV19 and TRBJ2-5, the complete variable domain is DGGITQSPKYLFRKEGQNVTLSCEQNLNHDAMYWYRQDPGQGLRLIYYSQIVNDFQKGDIAEGYSVSREKKESFPLTVTSAQKNPTAFYLCASSPGSSGAQYFGPGTRLLVL.

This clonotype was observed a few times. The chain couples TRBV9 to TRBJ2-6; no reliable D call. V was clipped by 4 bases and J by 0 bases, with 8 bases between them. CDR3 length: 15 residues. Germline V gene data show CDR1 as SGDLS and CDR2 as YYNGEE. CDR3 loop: CASSLYPSGANVLTF. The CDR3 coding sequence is TGTGCCAGCAGCCTTTATCCCTCTGGGGCCAACGTCCTGACTTTC.

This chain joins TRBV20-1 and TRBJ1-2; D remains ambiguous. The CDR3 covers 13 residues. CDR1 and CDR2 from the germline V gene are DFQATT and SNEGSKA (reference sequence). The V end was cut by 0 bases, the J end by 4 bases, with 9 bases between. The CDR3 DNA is TGCAGTGCTAGAGATTGGCATAGCTATGGCTACACCTTC. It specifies CSARDWHSYGYTF.

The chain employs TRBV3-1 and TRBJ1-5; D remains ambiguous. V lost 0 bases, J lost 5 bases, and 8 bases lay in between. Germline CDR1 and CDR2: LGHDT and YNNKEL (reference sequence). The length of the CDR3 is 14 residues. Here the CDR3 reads CASSQEGRYQPQHF. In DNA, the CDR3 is TGTGCCAGCAGCCAAGAAGGCCGGTATCAGCCCCAGCATTTT.

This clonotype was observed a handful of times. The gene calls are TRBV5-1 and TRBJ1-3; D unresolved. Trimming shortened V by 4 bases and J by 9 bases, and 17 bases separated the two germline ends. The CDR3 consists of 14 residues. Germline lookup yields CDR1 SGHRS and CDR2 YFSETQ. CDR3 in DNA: TGCGCCAGCAGCAAAGACCTGGGTTCTACCACCATATATTTT. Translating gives CASSKDLGSTTIYF.

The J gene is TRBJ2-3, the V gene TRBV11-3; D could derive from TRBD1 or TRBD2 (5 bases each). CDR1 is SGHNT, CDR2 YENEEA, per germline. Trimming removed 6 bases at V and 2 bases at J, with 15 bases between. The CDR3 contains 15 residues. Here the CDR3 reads CASRSGTDLTDTQYF. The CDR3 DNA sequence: TGTGCCAGCAGATCCGGGACGGACCTCACAGATACGCAGTATTTT.